This TCR beta chain was sequenced in a study of blood T cell repertoires in COVID-19. Across the whole study: The United States, Italy and Spain supplied acute and convalescent COVID-19 samples. The analysed material was cDNA or gDNA that came from T cells, B-cell-depleted T cells, or PBMCs.

CDR3 length: 18 residues. The germline V gene has CDR1 SGDLS and CDR2 YYNGEE. The V segment lost 4 bases and the J segment 5 bases; nucleotides outside the gene matches: 16. In the authors' workflow: Estimates of nucleated cell counts were drawn from the amplification of reference gene primers. The repertoire was sequenced with immunoSEQ multiplex PCR; TCRdb's copy has only in-frame clones and lacks some. V and J calls and clone size are copied from that table; D and trimming were computed from the DNA. The sample consists of 110,000 to 150,000 clones, almost 85% of them appearing once. The clonotype originates from a man in his forties or fifties with acute or convalescent COVID-19. The V gene is TRBV9, the J gene TRBJ2-1, with TRBD2 matching 9 bases. The sequencing sample was made of peripheral blood. The CDR3 nucleotides are TGTGCCAGCAGCCGTTACTCCGGGACTAGCATGGCTGACAATGAGCAGTTCTTC. It codes for CASSRYSGTSMADNEQFF.